The 12 T cell receptor beta chains given below trace back to one sample, sequenced in a study of regulatory T cells in long-lasting Graves disease. With iRepertoire HTBI primers and Arm-PCR of CDR3 regions, TCR beta libraries were built. TCRdb re-called the multiplex PCR reads through MiXCR, storing one row per CDR3 protein. The sample carries under 450,000 distinct CDR3 sequences, about a quarter recorded once. As to time point: persistent/refractory GD, antithyroid drugs over 5 years with positive TRAb. PBMC RNA served as the TCR library source. The sequencing here drew on peripheral blood mononuclear cells (PBMCs), taken when the disease was refractory, from a patient treated with antithyroid drugs. These receptor sequences come from a female donor with Graves disease.

The CDR3 DNA reads TGTGCCAGCAGTTTATCTCTCCCCAGGGGAGTATCGTCTGGGGCCAACGTCCTGACTTTC. It is translated as CASSLSLPRGVSSGANVLTF. The chain recombines TRBV27 with TRBJ2-6; possibly TRBD1 for D (6 bases). The V end was cut by 0 bases, the J end by 1 base, with 19 bases between. The CDR3 length is 20 residues. Germline CDR1 is MNHEY and CDR2 is SMNVEV (reference sequence).

This clonotype showed up many times. The rearrangement links TRBV27 to TRBJ2-1, with TRBD2 identical over 11 bases. Trimming removed 8 bases from V and 2 bases from J; junction bases left unmatched: 2. From germline, CDR1 is MNHEY and CDR2 SMNVEV (reference sequence). CDR3 length equals 14 residues. The CDR3 bases are TGTGCCAGCGCACTAGCGGGAGCCTACAATGAGCAGTTCTTC. It specifies CASALAGAYNEQFF.

About this clonotype: Germline and junction disagree at one end, which may indicate a read error. This chain joins TRBV7-9 and TRBJ1-1; possibly TRBD1 for D (6 bases). Per the germline V gene, CDR1 is SEHNR and CDR2 is FQNEAQ (reference sequence). This CDR3 has 15 amino acids. The CDR3 reads CASSPATGRNAEAFF. Here the CDR3 DNA reads TGTGCCAGCAGCCCCGCAACAGGGAGGAACGCTGAAGCTTTCTTT.

This clonotype was counted between two and nine times. DNA for the CDR3: TGCGCCAGCAGCATTAATCGGGACAGCGGCTACACCTTC. Translating it yields CASSINRDSGYTF. The V and J genes are TRBV5-1 and TRBJ1-2, with 7 bases aligning to TRBD1. Germline CDR1 SGHRS, CDR2 YFSETQ. This CDR3 has 13 residues. V lost 4 bases, J lost 8 bases, and 8 bases stayed unmatched.

This clonotype has more than one count but fewer than ten. V and J are TRBV29-1 and TRBJ2-7; 9 positions agree with TRBD2. Germline values: CDR1 SQVTM, CDR2 ANQGSEA. Germline trimming cut 6 bases from V and 0 bases from J; bases unmatched to any gene: 3. There are 13 residues in the CDR3. The CDR3 DNA follows: TGCAGCGTAAGGACTAGCGACTCCTACGAGCAGTACTTC. Protein product: CSVRTSDSYEQYF.

For this clonotype: At one end, the junction sequence differs from germline, possibly due to a read error. The chain's CDR3 is CSARELAGTGLYNEQFF. CDR3 nucleotides: TGCAGTGCGAGAGAGTTAGCCGGGACAGGACTCTACAATGAGCAGTTCTTC. The V and J genes are TRBV20-1 and TRBJ2-1, with TRBD1 identical over 8 bases. CDR1 DFQATT and CDR2 SNEGSKA come from the germline V gene (reference sequence). The CDR3 has 17 amino acids.

This clonotype occurred a few times. J is TRBJ1-3 and V is TRBV3-1; D gene unclear. Germline V gene sequence: CDR1 LGHDT, CDR2 YNNKEL (reference sequence). V shed 0 bases and J shed 0 bases, with 6 bases lying between them. This CDR3 region has 15 residues. The CDR3 sequence is CASSQDRGSGNTIYF. In DNA form, the CDR3 reads TGTGCCAGCAGCCAAGATCGTGGCTCTGGAAACACCATATATTTT.

The V and J genes are TRBV18 and TRBJ1-2, with a possible D match to TRBD1 (5 bases). Trimming cost V 3 bases and J 5 bases, with 16 bases left between them. Germline CDR1 is KGHSH and CDR2 is LQKENI. This CDR3 region has 15 residues. CDR3 amino acids: CASSPPGRSDYGYTF. CDR3 nucleotide sequence: TGTGCCAGCTCACCGCCGGGACGGAGCGATTATGGCTACACCTTC.

In its sample, this clonotype was seen many times. The chain uses TRBV6-5 and TRBJ2-2; TRBD2 is a possible D gene (6 bases). This CDR3 is built from 14 residues. The germline gives CDR1 MNHEY, CDR2 SVGAGI. V lost 3 bases and J lost 6, with 11 bases in between. The chain's CDR3 is CASSYPASAGELFF. The CDR3 nucleotides read TGTGCCAGCAGTTATCCAGCTAGCGCCGGGGAGCTGTTTTTT.

This clonotype was observed a few times. This chain connects TRBV6-2 or TRBV6-3 to TRBJ2-7; perhaps TRBD2 as D (5 bases). V gave up 0 bases and J gave up 4 bases, with 10 bases separating them. Germline V gene data show CDR1 as MNHEY and CDR2 as SVGEGT. CDR3 length equals 14 residues. CDR3: CASSYSRGVYEQYF. The CDR3 coding sequence is TGTGCCAGCAGTTACTCTCGGGGAGTATACGAGCAGTACTTC.

V and J are TRBV2 and TRBJ2-2, with D perhaps matching TRBD1 (6 bases). The V gene lost 5 bases and the J gene lost 4 bases, with 14 bases spanning the gap. Germline values: CDR1 SNHLY, CDR2 FYNNEI. The CDR3 covers 15 residues. CDR3 sequence: CASSPDRQSTGELFF. The CDR3 DNA reads as TGTGCCAGCAGTCCAGACAGGCAGAGCACCGGGGAGCTGTTTTTT.

This clonotype was seen once. This may stem from a read error, because a much larger clone lies one nucleotide away. V and J are TRBV5-1 and TRBJ1-5; D unresolved. The CDR3 runs 13 residues. The germline gives CDR1 SGHRS, CDR2 YFSETQ. V dropped 0 bases and J dropped 9 bases, with 10 bases sitting between them. The DNA of the CDR3 is TGCGCCAGCAGCTTGGTTCCTGGTCGGCCCCAGCATTTT. Its protein product is CASSLVPGRPQHF.